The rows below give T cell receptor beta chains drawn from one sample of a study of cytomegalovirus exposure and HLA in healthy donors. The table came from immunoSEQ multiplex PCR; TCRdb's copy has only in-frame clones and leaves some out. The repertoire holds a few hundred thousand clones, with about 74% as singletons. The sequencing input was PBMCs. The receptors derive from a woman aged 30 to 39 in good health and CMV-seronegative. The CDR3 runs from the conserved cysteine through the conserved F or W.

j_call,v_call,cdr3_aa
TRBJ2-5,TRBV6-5,CASSYSWGGETQYF
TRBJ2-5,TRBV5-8,CASSSGTEETQYF
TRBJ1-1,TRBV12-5,CASGLASQGAMNTEAFF
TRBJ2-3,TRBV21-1,CASSKVRGRTDTQYF
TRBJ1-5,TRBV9,CASSVHGGGNQPQHF
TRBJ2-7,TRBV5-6,CASSLRQTEQYF
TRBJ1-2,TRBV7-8,CASTYEPNYGYTF
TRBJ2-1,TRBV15,CATSRATSSGNEQFF
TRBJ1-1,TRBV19,CASSIQLGQGTEAFF
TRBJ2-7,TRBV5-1,CASGENSYEQYF
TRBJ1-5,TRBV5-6,CASSFSGGGQPQHF
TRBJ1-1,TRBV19,CASTPGLYTEAFF
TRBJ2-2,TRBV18,CASSPGQTGELFF
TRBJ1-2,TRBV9,CASSFTGNYGYTF
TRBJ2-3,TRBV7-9,CSSSLAATSTDTQYF
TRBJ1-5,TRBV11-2,CASSLTRGQNQPQHF
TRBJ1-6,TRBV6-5,CASSDRGPNSPLLF
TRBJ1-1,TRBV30,CAWSVMGRGSYTEAFF
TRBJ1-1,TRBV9,CASSVGTDSLREAFF
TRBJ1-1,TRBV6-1,CASSDQGQGVDAFF
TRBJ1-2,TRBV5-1,CASSRDREDYGYTF
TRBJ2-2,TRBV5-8,CASNQSPEQSIIWAGELFF
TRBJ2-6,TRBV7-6,CASSLGQPGANVLTF
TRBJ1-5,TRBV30,CAWSGTGGSQPQHF
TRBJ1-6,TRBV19,CASSMGQGNMTPLHF
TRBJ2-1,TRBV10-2,CASSDGGPYNEQFF
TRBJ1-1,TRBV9,CASRALGQGGTEAFF
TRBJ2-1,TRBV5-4,CASSPEGGGNYNEQFF
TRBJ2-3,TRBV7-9,CASSRGQNTDTQYF
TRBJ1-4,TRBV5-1,CASSPGQPYSNEKLFF
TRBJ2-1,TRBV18,CASRGVGTDEQFF
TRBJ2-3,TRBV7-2,CASSFIPAGGRDTQYF
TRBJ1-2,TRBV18,CASSRARQGANYGYTF
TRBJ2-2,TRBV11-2,CASSSRPGTGENTGELFF
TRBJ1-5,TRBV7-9,CASSLASGAGQPQHF
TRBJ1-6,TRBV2,CASRRDGNSPLHF
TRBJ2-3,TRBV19,CASKTSGGPGDTQYF
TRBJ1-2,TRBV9,CASSVDTNYGYTF
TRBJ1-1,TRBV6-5,CASSYSPQIRGEAFF
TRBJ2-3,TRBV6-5,CASRPAAEDTQYF
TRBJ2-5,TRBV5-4,CASSWTGRDETQYF
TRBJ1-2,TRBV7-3,CASSLNAVGTEGYTF
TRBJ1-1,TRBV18,CASSPPDTEAFF
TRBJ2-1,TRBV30,CAWSRVWGGEGDEQFF
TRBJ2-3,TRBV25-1,CASSELGGGTDTQYF
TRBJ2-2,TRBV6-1,CASSLQRGLGELFF
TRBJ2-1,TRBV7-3,CASSLKGGNEQFF
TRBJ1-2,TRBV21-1,CASSFATRTGGEDYGYTF
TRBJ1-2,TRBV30,CAWSLDWYYTF
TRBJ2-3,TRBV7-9,CSSSQSGLPPDTQYF